One sample yielded the 23 T cell receptor beta chains listed below, sequenced in a study of T cell changes during pregnancy in multiple sclerosis. The table came from immunoSEQ multiplex PCR; TCRdb's copy has only in-frame clones and leaves some out. The sample lists roughly 49,000 clones, almost 95% occurring once. Sequencing used CD4+ T cells from peripheral blood mononuclear cells, obtained in the second trimester of pregnancy. These TCRs come from a female donor in good health, enrolled as a control in a pregnancy study.

This clone was counted a single time. The rearrangement uses TRBV4-1 and TRBJ2-7; no clear D gene. CDR1 is MGHRA, CDR2 YSYEKL, per germline. The CDR3 contains 16 residues. V lost 0 bases and J 0 bases, leaving 12 bases between the germline ends. The CDR3 nucleotides are TGCGCCAGCAGCCAAGAACCGGCAGGATTCTCCTACGAGCAGTACTTC. Translating it yields CASSQEPAGFSYEQYF.

The genes are TRBV9 and TRBJ1-2, with no clear D. Trimming cost V 3 bases and J 6 bases, with 15 bases left between them. The CDR3 length is 14 residues. Germline loops: CDR1 SGDLS, CDR2 YYNGEE. The CDR3 DNA follows: TGTGCCAGCAGCGGCTATGTAGCTAAGGATGGCTACACCTTC. This encodes CASSGYVAKDGYTF.

The V and J genes are TRBV7-3 and TRBJ2-3, with 8 positions matching TRBD2. V dropped 1 base and J dropped 2; count of bases not matched to a gene: 2. Germline CDR1 is SGHTA and CDR2 is FQGTGA. This CDR3 spans 15 amino acids. CDR3 residues: CASSLSGGNTDTQYF. The CDR3 DNA reads TGTGCCAGCAGCTTAAGCGGGGGGAACACAGATACGCAGTATTTT.

The chain is built from TRBV11-2 and TRBJ2-1; 9 bases match TRBD2. V shed 2 bases, J shed 0 bases, and the junction held 2 bases outside the gene matches. From germline, CDR1 is SGHAT and CDR2 FQNNGV. The CDR3 has 16 residues. As DNA, the CDR3 is TGTGCCAGCAGCTTACGCGGGGGGGACTCCTACAATGAGCAGTTCTTC. This codes for CASSLRGGDSYNEQFF.

The V call is TRBV6-5, the J call TRBJ1-1; D perhaps matches TRBD1 (6 bases). Trimming shortened V by 5 bases and J by 3 bases, and 16 bases separated the two germline ends. Germline assignment: CDR1 MNHEY and CDR2 SVGAGI. The CDR3 length is 15 residues. The CDR3 spells CASSHRGGADTEAFF. The CDR3, as DNA: TGTGCCAGCAGTCATCGGGGGGGGGCCGACACTGAAGCTTTCTTT.

This clone is a singleton in its sample. This chain connects TRBV28 to TRBJ2-7, with TRBD2 matching 8 bases. Germline V gene lookup returns CDR1 MDHEN and CDR2 SYDVKM. The junction had 18 bases not matched to a gene; V was cut back by 6 bases and J by 2 bases. The CDR3 length is 18 residues. This chain's CDR3 is CASSYLTTGGEIPYEQYF. CDR3 DNA: TGTGCCAGCAGCTATCTAACCACGGGGGGGGAGATCCCCTACGAGCAGTACTTC.

This clone showed up just a few times. The V gene is TRBV9, the J gene TRBJ1-4; 8 nucleotides align to TRBD1. V trimming: 0 bases; J trimming: 8 bases; junction bases outside the gene matches: 9. The germline V gene encodes CDR1 SGDLS and CDR2 YYNGEE. CDR3 length equals 16 residues. CDR3 sequence reads: CASSVGQGASREKLFF. The CDR3 DNA sequence: TGTGCCAGCAGCGTAGGGCAGGGGGCAAGTAGGGAAAAACTGTTTTTT.

The chain has TRBV2 and TRBJ1-1, with 7 nucleotides matching TRBD1. Germline CDR1 SNHLY, CDR2 FYNNEI. CDR3 length: 13 amino acids. The V segment lost 7 bases and the J segment 1 base; nucleotides outside the gene matches: 3. In nucleotides, the CDR3 is TGTGCCAGCAATGGGGACAGGAACACTGAAGCTTTCTTT. Amino acids: CASNGDRNTEAFF.

The chain is built from TRBV10-2 and TRBJ2-1; TRBD2 matches at 16 bases. With 6 bases clipped from V and 7 bases from J, the junction kept 6 bases outside the gene matches. The CDR3 contains 16 residues. Germline lookup yields CDR1 WSHSY and CDR2 SAAADI. CDR3 region: CASSPGLAGGPNEQFF. In DNA form, the CDR3 reads TGCGCCAGCAGCCCGGGACTAGCGGGGGGGCCGAATGAGCAGTTCTTC.

V and J are TRBV7-2 and TRBJ2-1, with 7 bases matching TRBD2. With V trimmed by 1 base and J by 0 bases, 6 bases remained unmatched. Germline V gene lookup returns CDR1 SGHTA and CDR2 FQGNSA. This CDR3 has 17 residues. The CDR3 loop is CASSLGWRGNSYNEQFF. Written as DNA, the CDR3 is TGTGCCAGCAGCTTAGGATGGCGGGGGAACTCCTACAATGAGCAGTTCTTC.

CDR3 amino acids: CASSLKRGTEAFF. The CDR3 DNA reads as TGCGCCAGCAGCTTGAAAAGGGGCACTGAAGCTTTCTTT. V usage is TRBV5-1 and J usage is TRBJ1-1, with a weak D call TRBD1 (5 bases). The length of the CDR3 is 13 residues. Between the trimmed V and J ends, which lost 1 base and 4 bases, there was a span of 8 bases. Germline V gene data show CDR1 as SGHRS and CDR2 as YFSETQ.

V gene TRBV5-1 combines with J gene TRBJ2-1, with 8 bases that match TRBD2. Germline V gene data show CDR1 as SGHRS and CDR2 as YFSETQ. Trimming cost V 2 bases and J 2 bases; bases outside gene matches: 3. CDR3 length: 15 residues. The CDR3 coding sequence is TGCGCCAGCAGCTTAAGCGGGGGAGCCTACAATGAGCAGTTCTTC. As protein: CASSLSGGAYNEQFF.

This chain joins TRBV7-3 and TRBJ2-1; 11 positions match TRBD2. The V and J ends lost 5 bases and 7 bases, in that order; junction bases with no gene match: 10. Germline-derived CDR1 and CDR2 are SGHTA and FQGTGA. CDR3 length equals 16 residues. The CDR3 sequence is CASSPELAGVGNEQFF. Written as DNA, the CDR3 is TGTGCCAGCAGCCCCGAACTAGCGGGGGTGGGAAATGAGCAGTTCTTC.

This sequence joins TRBV9 and TRBJ2-3, with D possibly matching TRBD2 (6 bases). Per the germline V gene, CDR1 is SGDLS and CDR2 is YYNGEE. The V gene lost 0 bases and the J gene lost 2 bases, with 16 bases spanning the gap. This CDR3 comprises 17 residues. CDR3 nucleotides: TGTGCCAGCAGCGTAGCTAGGCGGACTAAGTTCACAGATACGCAGTATTTT. Protein sequence: CASSVARRTKFTDTQYF.

The V gene is TRBV7-2, the J gene TRBJ1-1; perhaps TRBD1 as D (6 bases). Germline V gene data show CDR1 as SGHTA and CDR2 as FQGNSA. Trimming removed 2 bases at V and 3 bases at J, with 13 bases between. This CDR3 is 15 amino acids long. CDR3 in DNA: TGTGCCAGCAGCTTATGGGCCTACAGGGACACTGAAGCTTTCTTT. It specifies CASSLWAYRDTEAFF.

The chain recombines TRBV6-5 with TRBJ2-2, with 7 nucleotides matching TRBD1. Germline-derived CDR1 and CDR2 are MNHEY and SVGAGI. The CDR3 sequence is 15 residues long. With 3 bases clipped from V and 6 bases from J, the junction kept 7 bases outside the gene matches. The DNA of the CDR3 is TGTGCCAGCAGTTATAAGACAGGGACGCCCGGGGAGCTGTTTTTT. This gives the protein CASSYKTGTPGELFF.

CDR3 protein: CASSLRISADWNTEAFF. For the CDR3, the DNA is TGTGCCAGCAGCTTAAGGATTAGCGCAGACTGGAACACTGAAGCTTTCTTT. The chain combines TRBV7-9 with TRBJ1-1, with D unresolved. V was cut by 2 bases and J by 1 base, with 17 bases left in between. Germline V CDR1 and CDR2: SEHNR, FQNEAQ (reference sequence). The CDR3 is 17 residues long.

CDR3 loop: CAWSVNSLGYTF. The CDR3 region has the DNA TGTGCCTGGAGTGTAAATAGCCTTGGCTACACCTTC. This chain joins TRBV30 and TRBJ1-2; D is uncertain. Germline-derived CDR1 and CDR2 are GTSNPN and SVGIG (reference sequence). The CDR3 length is 12 residues. Trimming cost V 0 bases and J 7 bases, with 9 bases left between them.

This clone was counted a few times. The V call is TRBV12-5, the J call TRBJ2-1, with 13 bases fitting TRBD2. The germline gives CDR1 LGHNT, CDR2 FRNRAP. The CDR3 length is 14 residues. Trimming removed 2 bases from V and 10 bases from J; junction bases left unmatched: 2. CDR3 DNA sequence: TGTGCTAGTGGTTTGCGGGGACTAGCGGGAGAGCAGTTCTTC. Its protein is CASGLRGLAGEQFF. Using reference TRBV12-5 and TRBJ2-1 for the parts outside the CDR3, the full variable domain is DARVTQTPRHKVTEMGQEVTMRCQPILGHNTVFWYRQTMMQGLELLAYFRNRAPLDDSGMPKDRFSAEMPDATLATLKIQPSEPRDSAVYFCASGLRGLAGEQFFGPGTRLTVL.

CDR3 residues: CSVRAGTMNTEAFF. The CDR3 DNA is TGCAGCGTTCGGGCAGGGACTATGAACACTGAAGCTTTCTTT. V gene TRBV29-1 combines with J gene TRBJ1-1, with D perhaps matching TRBD1 (5 bases). V gave up 5 bases and J gave up 0 bases, with 13 bases separating them. Germline V gene lookup returns CDR1 SQVTM and CDR2 ANQGSEA. The CDR3 spans 14 residues.

The V gene is TRBV5-4, the J gene TRBJ1-5, with TRBD1 identical over 7 bases. Germline V gene data show CDR1 as SGHNT and CDR2 as YYREEE (reference sequence). Trimming cost V 2 bases and J 5 bases; bases outside gene matches: 1. CDR3 length: 13 amino acids. The CDR3 reads CASSFQGDQPQHF. The CDR3 region has the DNA TGTGCCAGCAGCTTCCAGGGGGATCAGCCCCAGCATTTT. Using reference TRBV5-4 and TRBJ1-5 for the parts outside the CDR3, the full variable domain is ETGVTQSPTHLIKTRGQQVTLRCSSQSGHNTVSWYQQALGQGPQFIFQYYREEENGRGNFPPRFSGLQFPNYSSELNVNALELDDSALYLCASSFQGDQPQHFGDGTRLSIL.

The chain is built from TRBV7-2 and TRBJ1-5; D may be TRBD1 (5 bases). Germline CDR1 is SGHTA and CDR2 is FQGNSA. V shed 2 bases and J shed 3 bases, with 8 bases lying between them. This CDR3 region has 14 residues. CDR3 protein: CASSLRQLNQPQHF. CDR3 sequence (DNA): TGTGCCAGCAGCTTACGACAGCTCAATCAGCCCCAGCATTTT.

This rearrangement joins TRBV19 to TRBJ2-2; D is possibly TRBD1 (6 bases). The CDR3 consists of 14 residues. Germline V CDR1 and CDR2: LNHDA, SQIVND (reference sequence). The V and J ends lost 9 bases and 0 bases respectively, with 11 bases between them. The CDR3 spells CASTTGPNTGELFF. The CDR3, as DNA: TGTGCCAGCACAACAGGGCCGAACACCGGGGAGCTGTTTTTT.